This T cell receptor (beta chain) was observed in a study of T-cell reconstitution after alpha-beta-depleted transplantation in children. The TCRbeta library was prepared with unique molecular identifiers. TCRdb ran MiXCR on the PCR reads and lists one entry per CDR3 protein. The profile shows over 100,000 distinct CDR3 sequences, roughly 7.6% of them singletons. Study conclusions and caveats: As was reported, about two months after transplant, alpha-beta T cells came from several hundred expanded graft clones.

As to this clonotype: Its cognate antigen is unknown.

From germline, CDR1 is LGHDT and CDR2 YNNKEL (reference sequence). The CDR3 is 14 residues long. Trimming took 1 base from V and 3 from J, leaving 6 bases between them. The sample consisted of PBMCs, taken before TCRalphabeta/CD19-depleted stem cell transplant. This clonotype originated in a boy younger than 10 with acute lymphoblastic leukemia, due to receive a stem cell transplant. The genes are TRBV3-1 and TRBJ1-4; tentative D call: TRBD1 (5 bases). For the CDR3, the DNA is TGTGCCAGCAGCCAAGGACAGTCTAATGAAAAACTGTTTTTT. Its translation: CASSQGQSNEKLFF.